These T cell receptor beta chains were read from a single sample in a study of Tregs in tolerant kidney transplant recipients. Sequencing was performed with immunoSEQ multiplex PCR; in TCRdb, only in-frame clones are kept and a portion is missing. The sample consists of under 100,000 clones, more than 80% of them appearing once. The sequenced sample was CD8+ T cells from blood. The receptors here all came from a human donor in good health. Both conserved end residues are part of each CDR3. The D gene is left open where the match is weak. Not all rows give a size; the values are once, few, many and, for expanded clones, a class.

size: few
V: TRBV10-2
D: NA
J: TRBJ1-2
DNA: TGCGCCAGCAGTGAAACAGGACCCCAATATGGCTACACCTTC
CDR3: CASSETGPQYGYTF

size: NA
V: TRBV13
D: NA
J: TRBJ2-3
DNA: TGTGCCAGCAGATTCAGTACAGATACGCAGTATTTT
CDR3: CASRFSTDTQYF

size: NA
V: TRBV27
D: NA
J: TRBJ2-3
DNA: TGTGCCAGCAGCCAAAGAAGGGATACGCAGTATTTT
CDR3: CASSQRRDTQYF

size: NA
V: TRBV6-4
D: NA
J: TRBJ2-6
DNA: TGTGCCAGCAGTGAAGACTGGGCTGGCTCTGGGGCCAACGTCCTGACTTTC
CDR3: CASSEDWAGSGANVLTF

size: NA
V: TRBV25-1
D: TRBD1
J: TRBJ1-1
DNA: TGTGCCAGCAGTGATATGGGGACAGGCTCATCAGCTTTCTTT
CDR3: CASSDMGTGSSAFF

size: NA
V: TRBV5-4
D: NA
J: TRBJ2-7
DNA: TGTGCCAGCAGCTTTACTAGCCAATCCTACGAGCAGTACTTC
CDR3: CASSFTSQSYEQYF

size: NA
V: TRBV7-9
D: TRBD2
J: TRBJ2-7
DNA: TGTGCCAGCAGCTGGGGGGGATACGAGCAGTACTTC
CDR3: CASSWGGYEQYF

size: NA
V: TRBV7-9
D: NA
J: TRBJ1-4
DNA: TGTGCCAGCAGCCAAACCTCCCCACTTAAGCAAAAACTGTTTTTT
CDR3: CASSQTSPLKQKLFF

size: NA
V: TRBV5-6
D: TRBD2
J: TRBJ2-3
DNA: TGTGCCAGCAGCTCCCTAGCGGGAGTGAGCACAGATACGCAGTATTTT
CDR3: CASSSLAGVSTDTQYF

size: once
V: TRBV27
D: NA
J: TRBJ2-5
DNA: TGTGCCAGCAGTTTAGGGCATCTTCAAGAGACCCAGTACTTC
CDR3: CASSLGHLQETQYF

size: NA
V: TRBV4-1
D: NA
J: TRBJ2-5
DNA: TGCGCCAGCAGCCAAGTTGAATTTCTTAGGGGCCGGGAGACCCAGTACTTC
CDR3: CASSQVEFLRGRETQYF

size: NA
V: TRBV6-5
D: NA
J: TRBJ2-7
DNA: TGTGCCAGCAGTTACTCGTCAGGACAAAAAACCTACGAGCAGTACTTC
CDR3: CASSYSSGQKTYEQYF

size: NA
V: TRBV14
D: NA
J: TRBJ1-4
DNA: TGTGCCAGCAGCTATTCCGGGACATTGAATGAAAAACTGTTTTTT
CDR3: CASSYSGTLNEKLFF

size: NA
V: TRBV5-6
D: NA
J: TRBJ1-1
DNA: TGTGCCAGCGGGCCACTTGACATGAACACTGAAGCTTTCTTT
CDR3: CASGPLDMNTEAFF

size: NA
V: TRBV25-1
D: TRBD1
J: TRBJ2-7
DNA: TGTGCCAGCAGTTGGGACAGCTACGAGCAGTACTTC
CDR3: CASSWDSYEQYF

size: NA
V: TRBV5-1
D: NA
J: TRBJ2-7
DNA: TGCGCCAGCAGCTTGGTAGGGCGCAGGGACGAGCAGTACTTC
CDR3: CASSLVGRRDEQYF

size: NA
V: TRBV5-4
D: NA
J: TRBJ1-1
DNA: TGTGCCAGCAGCGCCCTCGGGGGAGGTACTGAAGCTTTCTTT
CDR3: CASSALGGGTEAFF

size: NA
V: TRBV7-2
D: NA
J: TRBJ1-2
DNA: TGTGCCAGCAGCTTAGACGGTTCGATTAACTATGGCTACACCTTC
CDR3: CASSLDGSINYGYTF

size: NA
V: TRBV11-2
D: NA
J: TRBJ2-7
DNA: TGTGCCAGCAGCCCTCCCCTTCGGGTCTACGAGCAGTACTTC
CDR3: CASSPPLRVYEQYF

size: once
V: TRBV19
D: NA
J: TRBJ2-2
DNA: TGTGCCAGTAGTTGGCTGAACACCGGGGAGCTGTTTTTT
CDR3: CASSWLNTGELFF

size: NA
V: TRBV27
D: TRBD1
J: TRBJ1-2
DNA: TGTGCCAGCTCGGGACAGGGGGTAGACTATGGCTACACCTTC
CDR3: CASSGQGVDYGYTF

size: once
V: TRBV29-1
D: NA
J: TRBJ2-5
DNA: TGCAGCGCCCTGAAGCTCGGTGTGGAAAGCGGGCGGGAGACCCAGTACTTC
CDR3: CSALKLGVESGRETQYF

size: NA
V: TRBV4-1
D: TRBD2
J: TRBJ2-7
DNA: TGCGCCAGCAGCCAGGGGACTAGCGGGAGCCTACAGGAGCAGTACTTC
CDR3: CASSQGTSGSLQEQYF

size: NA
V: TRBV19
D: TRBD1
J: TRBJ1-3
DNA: TGTGCCAGTAGTACCTCCCTGGACAGGGTTGGAAACACCATATATTTT
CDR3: CASSTSLDRVGNTIYF